The 10 T cell receptor beta chains below were found in one sample sequenced in a study of T cell repertoires in cytomegalovirus infection. One entry per CDR3 protein, called by TCRdb with MiXCR from the reads. The sample contains 500,000 or so distinct CDR3 sequences, approximately 16% of which appear only once. Sequencing was done on a sample of CD8+ T cells from PBMCs. The receptors come from a human donor in good health (CMV status not recorded). Some clones in this sample may be carry-over from other donors' samples.

This clonotype was seen at least ten times. The chain recombines TRBV7-8 with TRBJ2-5; perhaps D is TRBD1 or TRBD2 (6 bases each). This CDR3 has 17 amino acids. The germline V gene encodes CDR1 SGHVS and CDR2 FQNEAQ. Trimming stripped 0 bases from V and 3 bases from J, with 17 bases between. Here the CDR3 reads CASSLAHVTGRKETQYF. The CDR3 bases are TGTGCCAGCAGCTTAGCGCATGTAACAGGGAGGAAAGAGACCCAGTACTTC.

This clonotype was detected ten times or more. The DNA for the CDR3 is TGTGCCAGCAGCTTAGCCGCACAGGGAGGGATCGCCGGGGAGCTGTTTTTT. Translation gives CASSLAAQGGIAGELFF. V usage is TRBV7-6 and J usage is TRBJ2-2, with a weak D call TRBD2 (7 bases). The CDR3 is made up of 17 amino acids. Germline assignment: CDR1 SGHVS and CDR2 FNYEAQ. Trimming left V 0 bases short and J 6 bases short, with 17 bases between.

This clonotype turned up a few times. V and J are TRBV20-1 and TRBJ1-3; D is unclear. From germline, CDR1 is DFQATT and CDR2 SNEGSKA (reference sequence). The CDR3 covers 13 residues. Trimming took off 8 bases at V and 0 bases at J, with 11 bases between the two ends. The CDR3 sequence is CSSAEDSGNTIYF. The CDR3 region has the DNA TGCAGTTCCGCCGAGGACTCTGGAAACACCATATATTTT.

This chain uses TRBV11-3 with TRBJ1-1; TRBD1 is a possible D gene (5 bases). The V gene's germline CDR1 is SGHNT and CDR2 YENEEA. This CDR3 is 16 amino acids long. Trimming left V 5 bases short and J 3 bases short, with 19 bases between. Here the CDR3 DNA reads TGTGCCAGCAGCGGTACGGGCTTACCGGGGGACACTGAAGCTTTCTTT. Amino acid sequence: CASSGTGLPGDTEAFF.

This clonotype was recorded many times. V and J are TRBV19 and TRBJ1-2, with a weak D call TRBD1 (5 bases). Germline V gene sequence: CDR1 LNHDA, CDR2 SQIVND (reference sequence). Trimming left V 4 bases short and J 1 base short, with 31 bases between. This CDR3 has 21 amino acids. This CDR3 reads CASSTDRGRGTNRPFNYGYTF. For the CDR3, the DNA is TGTGCCAGTAGTACCGATCGGGGAAGGGGAACTAACCGACCTTTTAACTATGGCTACACCTTC.

This clonotype has at least ten counts. V is TRBV7-2 and J is TRBJ2-1; the D is unclear. Trimming pared 1 base from V and 4 bases from J, leaving 5 bases between. Germline V CDR1 and CDR2: SGHTA, FQGNSA. This CDR3 contains 13 residues. In DNA form, the CDR3 reads TGTGCCAGCAGCTTAGAAGCTTACAATGAGCAGTTCTTC. Translation: CASSLEAYNEQFF.

The CDR3 region is CSARGWGQRLYEQYF. Written as DNA, the CDR3 is TGCAGTGCTAGAGGCTGGGGACAGAGACTCTACGAGCAGTACTTC. This chain joins TRBV20-1 and TRBJ2-7, with 7 bases that match TRBD1. The CDR3 totals 15 residues. Germline CDR1 and CDR2: DFQATT and SNEGSKA (reference sequence). The V gene end was trimmed by 1 base and the J gene end by 3 bases; junction bases not matched to a gene: 9.

This clonotype was counted at least ten times. This sequence joins TRBV12-5 and TRBJ2-7; the D gene is possibly TRBD1 (6 bases). Germline V lookup: CDR1 LGHNT, CDR2 FRNRAP. The CDR3 sequence is 14 residues long. Trimming cost V 3 bases and J 5 bases, with 14 bases left between them. CDR3 sequence (DNA): TGTGCTAGTGGTTTCACCACAGGGTCTGACGAGCAGTACTTC. As protein: CASGFTTGSDEQYF.

The CDR3 reads CASSQGYARFQADTQYF. The CDR3 coding sequence is TGCGCCAGCAGCCAAGGATACGCCCGGTTCCAGGCAGATACGCAGTATTTT. The J gene is TRBJ2-3, the V gene TRBV4-1; D is ambiguous. Germline lookup yields CDR1 MGHRA and CDR2 YSYEKL. V lost 1 base and J 4 bases, leaving 18 bases between the germline ends. The CDR3 sequence is 17 residues long.

This clonotype occurred many times. The J gene is TRBJ2-1, the V gene TRBV7-8, with TRBD1 identical over 10 bases. Germline trimming cut 5 bases from V and 5 bases from J; bases unmatched to any gene: 9. Germline CDR1 and CDR2: SGHVS and FQNEAQ. The CDR3 is made up of 16 amino acids. CDR3 in amino acids: CASSIPSGTGDNEQFF. CDR3 coding DNA: TGTGCCAGCAGCATCCCGTCCGGGACAGGGGACAATGAGCAGTTCTTC. Drawing the rest from reference TRBV7-8 and TRBJ2-1, the complete variable domain is GAGVSQSPRYKVAKRGQDVALRCDPISGHVSLFWYQQALGQGPEFLTYFQNEAQLDKSGLPSDRFFAERPEGSVSTLKIQRTQQEDSAVYLCASSIPSGTGDNEQFFGPGTRLTVL.